Below are 11 T cell receptor beta chains sequenced from a single sample in a study of shared clonotypes between healthy human individuals (dated by TCRdb to 2020 to 2021). Preparation of the library involved the immunoSEQ multiplex PCR assay. TCRdb limited this immuneACCESS table to in-frame rearrangements with V and J called. A share of clones is missing; checked studies link under half to unresolved V genes, and the rest is unexplained. The sample contains fewer than 2.5 million clones, over 85% of them found a single time. The ten top clones hold 0.36% of the sample. The specimen was naive CD4+ T cells from PBMCs. What this sample's cell subset or site label stands for: CD45RA+ positively selected. The receptors were sampled from a man aged 18 to 30 in good health. Some clones in this sample may be carry-over from other donors' samples.

A remark on this clone: This CDR3 is also generated by other DNA sequences in the sample. The chain carries TRBV7-3 and TRBJ2-1; D call uncertain. There are 13 residues in the CDR3. V dropped 2 bases and J dropped 4 bases, with 6 bases sitting between them. Germline V gives CDR1 SGHTA, CDR2 FQGTGA. CDR3 bases: TGTGCCAGCAGCTTAGCAGCTTACAATGAGCAGTTCTTC. Translating gives CASSLAAYNEQFF.

Of note for this clone: The identical CDR3 is also encoded by other nucleotide sequences in the sample. The chain has TRBV28 and TRBJ2-3; 7 nucleotides align to TRBD2. CDR1 MDHEN and CDR2 SYDVKM come from the germline V gene. J gave up 3 bases and V 6 bases, and 9 bases lay outside the gene matches. This CDR3 is built from 15 residues. CDR3 DNA: TGTGCCAGCAGAGGTTCGGGAGGAAGAACAGATACGCAGTATTTT. Translation gives CASRGSGGRTDTQYF.

J is TRBJ1-3 and V is TRBV4-3; no definite D call. This CDR3 contains 15 residues. Between the trimmed V and J ends, which lost 1 base and 0 bases, there was a span of 7 bases. CDR1 and CDR2 (germline): LGHNA, YSLEER. The chain's CDR3 is CASSQGSFSGNTIYF. CDR3 DNA: TGCGCCAGCAGCCAAGGTTCTTTCTCTGGAAACACCATATATTTT.

V and J are TRBV28 and TRBJ2-7, with D possibly TRBD2 on 5 matching bases. The CDR3 runs 15 residues. Deletions cut 5 bases from V and 3 bases from J, with 17 bases between. CDR1 is MDHEN, CDR2 SYDVKM, per germline. CDR3 DNA: TGTGCCAGCAGTCCGAATTTCGCGGGCGACTACGAGCAGTACTTC. Translated, it gives CASSPNFAGDYEQYF.

The J gene is TRBJ2-7, the V gene TRBV4-1, with 7 bases fitting TRBD2. Trimming took 0 bases from V and 0 from J; bases not matched to a gene: 8. The CDR3 length is 17 residues. Germline V gene data show CDR1 as MGHRA and CDR2 as YSYEKL. CDR3 in amino acids: CASSQDRLAVSSYEQYF. CDR3 nucleotide sequence: TGCGCCAGCAGCCAAGATCGCCTAGCGGTAAGCTCCTACGAGCAGTACTTC.

This clone was seen a handful of times. This rearrangement joins TRBV11-1 to TRBJ2-7; D might be TRBD1 or TRBD2, each matching 5 bases. The CDR3 totals 13 residues. V shed 0 bases and J shed 7 bases, with 10 bases lying between them. The germline CDR1 and CDR2 sequences are SGHAT and FQDESV (reference sequence). The CDR3 DNA reads TGTGCCAGCAGCTTAGCACCGGGGCGGGAGCAGTACTTC. Amino acids: CASSLAPGREQYF.

This chain uses TRBV11-1 with TRBJ2-5; D gene unclear. The CDR3 spans 15 residues. Trimming removed 0 bases from V and 0 bases from J, with 8 bases in between. The germline V gene encodes CDR1 SGHAT and CDR2 FQDESV (reference sequence). DNA for the CDR3: TGTGCCAGCAGCTTAGCTTTAGGAAACCAAGAGACCCAGTACTTC. Translation gives CASSLALGNQETQYF.

There are a few counts of this clone. The V gene is TRBV7-7, the J gene TRBJ1-1; no reliable D call. This CDR3 region has 15 residues. Germline-derived CDR1 and CDR2 are SSHAT and FNYEAQ (reference sequence). V was clipped by 1 base and J by 1 base, with 10 bases between them. For the CDR3, the DNA is TGTGCCAGCAGCTTAGATGGACCGAAGAACACTGAAGCTTTCTTT. Protein product: CASSLDGPKNTEAFF. The whole variable domain, remainder taken from reference TRBV7-7 and TRBJ1-1, is GAGVSQSPRYKVTKRGQDVTLRCDPISSHATLYWYQQALGQGPEFLTYFNYEAQPDKSGLPSDRFSAERPEGSISTLTIQRTEQRDSAMYRCASSLDGPKNTEAFFGQGTRLTVV.

Concerning this clone: Within the sample, other DNA sequences also encode this same CDR3. This chain uses TRBV2 with TRBJ2-7, with 14 bases lining up with TRBD2. This CDR3 is 15 amino acids long. Germline CDR1 SNHLY, CDR2 FYNNEI. V lost 6 bases to trimming and J lost 6 bases; unmatched junction nucleotides: 7. The CDR3 nucleotides read TGTGCCAGCAGGGCCGGGACTAGCGGGAGAAGCGAGCAGTACTTC. Protein sequence: CASRAGTSGRSEQYF.

This clone occurred a few times. V gene TRBV5-4 combines with J gene TRBJ2-1; 7 bases are shared with TRBD2. The CDR3 loop spans 15 amino acids. CDR1 and CDR2 from the germline V gene are SGHNT and YYREEE (reference sequence). The V segment lost 4 bases and the J segment 2 bases; nucleotides outside the gene matches: 6. The CDR3 spells CASSAEGRAYNEQFF. CDR3 coding DNA: TGTGCCAGCAGCGCCGAGGGGAGGGCCTACAATGAGCAGTTCTTC.

The gene calls are TRBV5-1 and TRBJ2-7; possibly TRBD1 for D (6 bases). The CDR3 is 14 amino acids. V gave up 1 base and J gave up 0 bases, with 8 bases separating them. Germline values: CDR1 SGHRS, CDR2 YFSETQ. For the CDR3, the DNA is TGCGCCAGCAGCTTGACAGGGATCTCCTACGAGCAGTACTTC. It encodes CASSLTGISYEQYF.